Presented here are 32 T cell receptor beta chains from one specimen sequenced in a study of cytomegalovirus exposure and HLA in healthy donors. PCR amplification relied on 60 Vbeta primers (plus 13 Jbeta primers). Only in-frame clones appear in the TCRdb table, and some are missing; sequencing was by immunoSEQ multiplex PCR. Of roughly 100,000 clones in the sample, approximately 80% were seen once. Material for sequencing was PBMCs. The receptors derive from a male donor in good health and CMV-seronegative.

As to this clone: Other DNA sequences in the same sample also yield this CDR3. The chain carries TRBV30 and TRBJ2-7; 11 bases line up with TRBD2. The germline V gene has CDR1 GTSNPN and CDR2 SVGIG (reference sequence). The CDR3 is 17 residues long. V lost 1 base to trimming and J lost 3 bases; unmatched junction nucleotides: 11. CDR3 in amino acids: CAWSGLAGGRVLYEQYF. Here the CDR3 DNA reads TGTGCCTGGAGTGGGCTAGCGGGAGGTCGGGTACTCTACGAGCAGTACTTC.

In nucleotides, the CDR3 is TGTGCCAGCAGCTCCGACCCTAGCGGGAGGGCCTCCGAGCAGTACTTC. This gives the protein CASSSDPSGRASEQYF. The rearrangement joins TRBV11-2 to TRBJ2-7; 12 nucleotides line up with TRBD2. The CDR3 has 16 amino acids. The trim removed 4 bases at V and 6 bases at J, leaving 10 bases unmatched. Germline V CDR1 and CDR2: SGHAT, FQNNGV.

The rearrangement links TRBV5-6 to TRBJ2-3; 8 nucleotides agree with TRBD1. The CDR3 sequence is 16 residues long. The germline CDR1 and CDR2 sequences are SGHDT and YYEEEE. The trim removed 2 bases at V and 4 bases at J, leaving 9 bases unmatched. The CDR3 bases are TGTGCCAGCAGCTTAGGACAGGGTATCTTTTCAGATACGCAGTATTTT. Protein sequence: CASSLGQGIFSDTQYF.

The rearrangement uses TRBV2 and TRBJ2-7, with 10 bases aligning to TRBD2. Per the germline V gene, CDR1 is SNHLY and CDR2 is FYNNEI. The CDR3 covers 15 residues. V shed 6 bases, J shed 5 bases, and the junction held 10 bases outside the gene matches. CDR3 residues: CASRALGLAGDEQYF. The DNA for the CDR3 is TGTGCCAGCAGGGCCCTGGGGCTAGCGGGAGACGAGCAGTACTTC.

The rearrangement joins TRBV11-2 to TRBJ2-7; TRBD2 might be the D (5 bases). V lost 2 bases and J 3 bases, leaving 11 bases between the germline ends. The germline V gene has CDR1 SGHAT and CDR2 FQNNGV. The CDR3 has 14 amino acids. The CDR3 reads CASSLSDGGYEQYF. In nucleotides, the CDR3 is TGTGCCAGCAGCTTAAGTGACGGAGGCTACGAGCAGTACTTC. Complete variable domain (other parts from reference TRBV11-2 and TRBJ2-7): EAGVAQSPRYKIIEKRQSVAFWCNPISGHATLYWYQQILGQGPKLLIQFQNNGVVDDSQLPKDRFSAERLKGVDSTLKIQPAKLEDSAVYLCASSLSDGGYEQYFGPGTRLTVT.

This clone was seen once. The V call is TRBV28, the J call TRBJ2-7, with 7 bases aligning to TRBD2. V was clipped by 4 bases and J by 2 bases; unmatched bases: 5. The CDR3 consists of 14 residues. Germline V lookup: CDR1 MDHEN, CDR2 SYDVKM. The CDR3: CASSYLAETYEQYF. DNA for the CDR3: TGTGCCAGCAGTTATCTAGCGGAAACCTACGAGCAGTACTTC.

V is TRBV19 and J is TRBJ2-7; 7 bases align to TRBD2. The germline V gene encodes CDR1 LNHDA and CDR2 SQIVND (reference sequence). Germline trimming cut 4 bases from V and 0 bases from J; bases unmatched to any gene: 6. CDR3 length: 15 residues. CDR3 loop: CASSTSGVSSYEQYF. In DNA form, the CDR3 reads TGTGCCAGTAGTACCAGCGGGGTCAGCTCCTACGAGCAGTACTTC. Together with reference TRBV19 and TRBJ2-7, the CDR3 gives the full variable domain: DGGITQSPKYLFRKEGQNVTLSCEQNLNHDAMYWYRQDPGQGLRLIYYSQIVNDFQKGDIAEGYSVSREKKESFPLTVTSAQKNPTAFYLCASSTSGVSSYEQYFGPGTRLTVT.

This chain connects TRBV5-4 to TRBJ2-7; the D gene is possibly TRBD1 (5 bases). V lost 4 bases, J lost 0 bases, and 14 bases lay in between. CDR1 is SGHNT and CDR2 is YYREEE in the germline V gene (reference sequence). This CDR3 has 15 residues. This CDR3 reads CASSRGQGSSYEQYF. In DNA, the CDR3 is TGTGCCAGCAGCCGAGGTCAGGGTTCCTCCTACGAGCAGTACTTC. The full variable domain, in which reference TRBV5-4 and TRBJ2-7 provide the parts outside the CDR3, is ETGVTQSPTHLIKTRGQQVTLRCSSQSGHNTVSWYQQALGQGPQFIFQYYREEENGRGNFPPRFSGLQFPNYSSELNVNALELDDSALYLCASSRGQGSSYEQYFGPGTRLTVT.

The CDR3 sequence: CASSFFSRDSDEQYF. The CDR3 region has the DNA TGTGCCAGCAGCTTCTTTTCTAGGGACTCGGACGAGCAGTACTTC. This sequence joins TRBV7-9 and TRBJ2-7, with D possibly matching TRBD2 (6 bases). CDR3 length equals 15 residues. The germline gives CDR1 SEHNR, CDR2 FQNEAQ (reference sequence). V lost 3 bases to trimming and J lost 5 bases, with 17 bases between them. The whole variable domain, filled in from reference TRBV7-9 and TRBJ2-7, reads DTGVSQNPRHKITKRGQNVTFRCDPISEHNRLYWYRQTLGQGPEFLTYFQNEAQLEKSRLLSDRFSAERPKGSFSTLEIQRTEQGDSAMYLCASSFFSRDSDEQYFGPGTRLTVT.

CDR3 sequence reads: CAISGGQGPEAFF. DNA for the CDR3: TGTGCCATCAGTGGGGGACAGGGTCCTGAAGCTTTCTTT. The V call is TRBV10-3, the J call TRBJ1-1; 9 positions agree with TRBD1. V shed 4 bases, J shed 6 bases, and the junction held 3 bases outside the gene matches. This CDR3 spans 13 amino acids. Germline CDR1 is ENHRY and CDR2 is SYGVKD.

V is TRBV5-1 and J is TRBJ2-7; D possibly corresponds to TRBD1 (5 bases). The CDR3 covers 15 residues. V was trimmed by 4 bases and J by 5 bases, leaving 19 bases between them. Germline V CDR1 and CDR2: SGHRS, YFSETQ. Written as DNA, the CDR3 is TGCGCCAGCAGCCCCCCGGTCGGAGTAGGGGACGAGCAGTACTTC. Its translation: CASSPPVGVGDEQYF.

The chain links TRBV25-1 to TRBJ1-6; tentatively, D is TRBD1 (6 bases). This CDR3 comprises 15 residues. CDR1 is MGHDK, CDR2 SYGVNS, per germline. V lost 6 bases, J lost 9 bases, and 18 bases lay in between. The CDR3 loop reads CASRPQGLAGSPLHF. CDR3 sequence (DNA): TGTGCCAGCAGACCCCAGGGGCTGGCCGGTTCACCCCTCCACTTT.

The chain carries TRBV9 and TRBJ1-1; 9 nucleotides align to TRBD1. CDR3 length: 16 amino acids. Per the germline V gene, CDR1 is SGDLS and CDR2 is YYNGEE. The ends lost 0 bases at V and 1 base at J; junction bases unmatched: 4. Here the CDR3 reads CASSVVGQGGNTEAFF. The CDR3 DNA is TGTGCCAGCAGCGTAGTGGGACAGGGAGGGAACACTGAAGCTTTCTTT.

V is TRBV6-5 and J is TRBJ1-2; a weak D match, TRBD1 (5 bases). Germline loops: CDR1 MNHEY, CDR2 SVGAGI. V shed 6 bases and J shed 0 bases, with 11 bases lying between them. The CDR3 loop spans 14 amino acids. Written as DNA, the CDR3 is TGTGCCAGCAGATCCGACAGCCCTAACTATGGCTACACCTTC. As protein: CASRSDSPNYGYTF.

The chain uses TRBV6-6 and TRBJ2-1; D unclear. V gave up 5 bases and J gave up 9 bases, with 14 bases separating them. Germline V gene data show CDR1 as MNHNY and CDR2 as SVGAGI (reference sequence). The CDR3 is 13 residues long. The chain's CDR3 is CASSQPSLPEQFF. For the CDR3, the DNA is TGTGCCAGCAGTCAACCTAGTTTACCTGAGCAGTTCTTC.

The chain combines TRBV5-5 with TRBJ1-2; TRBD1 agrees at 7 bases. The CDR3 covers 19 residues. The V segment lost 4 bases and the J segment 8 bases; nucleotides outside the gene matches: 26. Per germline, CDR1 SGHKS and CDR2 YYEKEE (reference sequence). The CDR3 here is CASSTTTGFTITINRGYTF. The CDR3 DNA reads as TGTGCCAGCAGCACTACGACAGGGTTTACCATTACGATTAATCGGGGCTACACCTTC.

CDR3 nucleotide sequence: TGTGCCAGCAGTCAGACCCTGGGCTGGCAGCCCCAGCATTTT. Its protein product is CASSQTLGWQPQHF. The genes are TRBV27 and TRBJ1-5; D unclear. In germline, CDR1 is MNHEY, CDR2 SMNVEV (reference sequence). V lost 5 bases, J lost 7 bases, and 15 bases lay in between. The CDR3 length is 14 residues.

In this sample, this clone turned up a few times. CDR3 sequence: CASSPRWDRGRSYNEQFF. CDR3 DNA: TGTGCCAGCAGCCCTCGGTGGGACAGGGGGCGTTCCTACAATGAGCAGTTCTTC. The chain uses TRBV7-9 and TRBJ2-1; 12 bases align to TRBD1. V was pared by 5 bases and J by 1 base, with 9 bases of the junction left unmatched. The CDR3 length is 18 residues. Germline loops: CDR1 SEHNR, CDR2 FQNEAQ (reference sequence). Based on the CDR3 plus reference TRBV7-9 and TRBJ2-1, the full variable domain is DTGVSQNPRHKITKRGQNVTFRCDPISEHNRLYWYRQTLGQGPEFLTYFQNEAQLEKSRLLSDRFSAERPKGSFSTLEIQRTEQGDSAMYLCASSPRWDRGRSYNEQFFGPGTRLTVL.

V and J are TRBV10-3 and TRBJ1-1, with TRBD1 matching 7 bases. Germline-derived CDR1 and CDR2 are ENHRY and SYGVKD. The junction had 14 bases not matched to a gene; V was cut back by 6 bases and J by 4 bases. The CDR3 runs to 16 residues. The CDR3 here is CAISPRDSRSFTEAFF. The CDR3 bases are TGTGCCATCAGCCCCCGGGACAGCAGGTCCTTCACTGAAGCTTTCTTT.

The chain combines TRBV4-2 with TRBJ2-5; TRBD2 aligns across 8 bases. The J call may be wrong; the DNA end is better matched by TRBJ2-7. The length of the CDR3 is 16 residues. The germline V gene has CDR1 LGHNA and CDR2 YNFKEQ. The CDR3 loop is CASSQDRGGGVYEQYF. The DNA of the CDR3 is TGTGCCAGCAGCCAAGATCGGGGGGGAGGGGTCTACGAGCAGTACTTC.

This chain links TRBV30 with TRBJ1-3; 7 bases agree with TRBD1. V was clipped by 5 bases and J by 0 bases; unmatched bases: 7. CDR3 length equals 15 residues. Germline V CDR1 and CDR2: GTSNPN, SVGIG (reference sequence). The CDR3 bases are TGTGCCTGGGACAGGGACCTCAACTCTGGAAACACCATATATTTT. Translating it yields CAWDRDLNSGNTIYF.

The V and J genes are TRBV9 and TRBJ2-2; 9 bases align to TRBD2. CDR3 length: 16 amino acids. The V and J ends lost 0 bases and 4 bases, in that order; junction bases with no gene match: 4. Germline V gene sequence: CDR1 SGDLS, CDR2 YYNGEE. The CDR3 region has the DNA TGTGCCAGCAGCGTAGGGCTAGCGGGACCCACCGGGGAGCTGTTTTTT. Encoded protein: CASSVGLAGPTGELFF. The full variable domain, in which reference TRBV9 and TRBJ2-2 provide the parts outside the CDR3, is DSGVTQTPKHLITATGQRVTLRCSPRSGDLSVYWYQQSLDQGLQFLIQYYNGEERAKGNILERFSAQQFPDLHSELNLSSLELGDSALYFCASSVGLAGPTGELFFGEGSRLTVL.

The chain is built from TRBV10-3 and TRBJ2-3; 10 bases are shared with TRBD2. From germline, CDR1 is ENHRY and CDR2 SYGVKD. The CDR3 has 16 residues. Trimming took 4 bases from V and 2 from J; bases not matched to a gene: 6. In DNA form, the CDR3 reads TGTGCCATCAGTGGGGGAGCGGGAGGGACCACAGATACGCAGTATTTT. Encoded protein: CAISGGAGGTTDTQYF.

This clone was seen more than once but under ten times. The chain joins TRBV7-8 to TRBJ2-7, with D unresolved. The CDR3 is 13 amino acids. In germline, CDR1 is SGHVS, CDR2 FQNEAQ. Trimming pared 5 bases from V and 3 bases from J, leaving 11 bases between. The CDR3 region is CASSPRIGYEQYF. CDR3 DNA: TGTGCCAGCAGCCCTAGGATAGGCTACGAGCAGTACTTC.

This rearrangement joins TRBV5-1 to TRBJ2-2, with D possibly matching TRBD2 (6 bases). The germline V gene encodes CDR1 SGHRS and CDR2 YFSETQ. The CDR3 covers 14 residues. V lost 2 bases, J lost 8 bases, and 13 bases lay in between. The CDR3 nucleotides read TGCGCCAGCAGCTTAGCGGGCTCGAGGGGGGAGCTGTTTTTT. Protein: CASSLAGSRGELFF.

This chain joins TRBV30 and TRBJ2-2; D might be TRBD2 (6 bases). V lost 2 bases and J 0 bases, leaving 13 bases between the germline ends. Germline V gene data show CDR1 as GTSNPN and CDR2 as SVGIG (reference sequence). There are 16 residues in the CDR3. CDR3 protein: CAWSPGTLANTGELFF. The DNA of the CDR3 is TGTGCCTGGAGTCCCGGGACTCTCGCGAACACCGGGGAGCTGTTTTTT.

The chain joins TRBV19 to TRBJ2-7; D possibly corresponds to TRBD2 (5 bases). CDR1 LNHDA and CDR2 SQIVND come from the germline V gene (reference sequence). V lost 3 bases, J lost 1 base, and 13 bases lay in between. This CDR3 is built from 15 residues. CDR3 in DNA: TGTGCCAGTAGTATCTTCGGACGGGGTTCCTACGAGCAGTACTTC. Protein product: CASSIFGRGSYEQYF.

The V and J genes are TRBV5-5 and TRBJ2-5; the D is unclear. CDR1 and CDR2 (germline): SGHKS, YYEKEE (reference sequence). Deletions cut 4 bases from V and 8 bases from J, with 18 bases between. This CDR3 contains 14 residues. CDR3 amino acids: CASSGDWNKRTQYF. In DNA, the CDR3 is TGTGCCAGCAGCGGAGACTGGAACAAGAGAACCCAGTACTTC.

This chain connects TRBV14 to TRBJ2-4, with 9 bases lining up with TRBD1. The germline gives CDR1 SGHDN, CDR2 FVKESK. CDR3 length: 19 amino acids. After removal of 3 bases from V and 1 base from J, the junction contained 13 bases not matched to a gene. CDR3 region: CASSQLPGQGGSAKNIQYF. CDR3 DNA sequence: TGTGCCAGCAGCCAGCTCCCGGGACAGGGAGGGTCGGCCAAAAACATTCAGTACTTC.

CDR3: CASSSTSGPSYNEQFF. The DNA for the CDR3 is TGTGCCAGCAGCTCGACTAGCGGGCCTTCCTACAATGAGCAGTTCTTC. The chain employs TRBV5-4 and TRBJ2-1, with 10 bases identical to TRBD2. CDR3 length: 16 amino acids. CDR1 and CDR2 from the germline V gene are SGHNT and YYREEE (reference sequence). J lost 1 base, V lost 3 bases, and 4 bases had no gene match.

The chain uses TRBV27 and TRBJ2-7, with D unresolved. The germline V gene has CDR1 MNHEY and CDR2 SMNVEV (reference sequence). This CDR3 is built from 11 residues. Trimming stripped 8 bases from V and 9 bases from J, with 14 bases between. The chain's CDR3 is CASRSWSGQYF. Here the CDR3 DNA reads TGTGCCAGCCGGTCTTGGTCCGGGCAGTACTTC.

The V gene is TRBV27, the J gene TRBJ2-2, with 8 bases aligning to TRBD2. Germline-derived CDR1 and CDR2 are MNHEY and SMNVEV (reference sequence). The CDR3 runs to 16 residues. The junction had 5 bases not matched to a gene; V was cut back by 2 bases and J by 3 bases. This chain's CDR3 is CASSLGGGWDTGELFF. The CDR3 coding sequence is TGTGCCAGCAGTTTAGGCGGGGGGTGGGACACCGGGGAGCTGTTTTTT.